The 10 T cell receptor beta chains below were found in one sample sequenced in a study of blood T cell repertoires in COVID-19. The protocol was immunoSEQ multiplex PCR, while the TCRdb copy is restricted to in-frame clones and leaves out a portion. The sample contains fewer than 350,000 clones, about 93% of which appear only once. Sequencing was done on a sample of peripheral blood. These TCRs come from a woman aged 25 to 39 with COVID-19, enrolled during active disease.

This clone occurred once. The chain joins TRBV3-1 (or the pseudogene TRBV3-2) to TRBJ1-3, with a weak D call TRBD1 (6 bases). Between the trimmed V and J ends, which lost 2 bases and 8 bases, there was a span of 13 bases. Germline loops: CDR1 LGHDT, CDR2 YNNKEL (reference sequence). This CDR3 contains 14 residues. CDR3 amino acids: CASSQRGKGDTIYF. For the CDR3, the DNA is TGTGCCAGCAGCCAACGGGGAAAGGGGGACACCATATATTTT.

This clone was recorded only once. The rearrangement joins TRBV5-1 to TRBJ1-1, with 8 bases identical to TRBD1. The V gene's germline CDR1 is SGHRS and CDR2 YFSETQ. Trimming took 2 bases from V and 4 from J; bases not matched to a gene: 1. CDR3 length: 13 amino acids. The CDR3 sequence is CASSFQGATEAFF. The CDR3 nucleotides read TGCGCCAGCAGCTTCCAGGGGGCCACTGAAGCTTTCTTT. Full variable domain (rest looked up from reference TRBV5-1 and TRBJ1-1): KAGVTQTPRYLIKTRGQQVTLSCSPISGHRSVSWYQQTPGQGLQFLFEYFSETQRNKGNFPGRFSGRQFSNSRSEMNVSTLELGDSALYLCASSFQGATEAFFGQGTRLTVV.

This clone occurred once. The chain employs TRBV6-5 and TRBJ1-5, with TRBD1 matching over 10 bases. The CDR3 consists of 15 residues. V dropped 2 bases and J dropped 3; count of bases not matched to a gene: 1. CDR1 and CDR2 from the germline V gene are MNHEY and SVGAGI. CDR3 sequence (DNA): TGTGCCAGCAGTTACAGACAGGGGGCCAATCAGCCCCAGCATTTT. Its translation is CASSYRQGANQPQHF.

The chain links TRBV2 to TRBJ2-3; TRBD2 matches at 15 bases. Germline values: CDR1 SNHLY, CDR2 FYNNEI. Unmatched junction bases numbered 8, after V lost 6 bases and J lost 10 bases. The CDR3 spans 15 residues. The CDR3 region is CASRRTSGGGPAQYF. The CDR3 DNA follows: TGTGCCAGCAGACGGACTAGCGGGGGGGGCCCGGCGCAGTATTTT.

The chain is built from TRBV4-3 and TRBJ1-2; possible D gene TRBD1, 5 bases. V was cut by 3 bases and J by 0 bases, with 11 bases left in between. CDR3 length: 15 amino acids. The germline V gene has CDR1 LGHNA and CDR2 YSLEER. The CDR3 here is CASSHSDRPNYGYTF. Written as DNA, the CDR3 is TGCGCCAGCAGCCACTCAGACAGACCTAACTATGGCTACACCTTC.

The rearrangement joins TRBV12-3 or TRBV12-4 to TRBJ2-1, with 9 bases fitting TRBD1. The CDR3 sequence is 13 residues long. The V and J ends lost 11 bases and 2 bases, in that order; junction bases with no gene match: 4. This chain's CDR3 is CAAGTGTYNEQFF. CDR3 sequence (DNA): TGTGCCGCCGGGACAGGGACCTACAATGAGCAGTTCTTC.

The rearrangement links TRBV28 to TRBJ2-2; possible D gene TRBD1, 7 bases. The ends were cut back, 5 bases at V and 8 bases at J, with 12 bases in the middle. This CDR3 comprises 13 residues. The V gene's germline CDR1 is MDHEN and CDR2 SYDVKM. The CDR3 loop reads CASSQGGLGELFF. In nucleotides, the CDR3 is TGTGCCAGCAGTCAGGGGGGTTTGGGGGAGCTGTTTTTT.

The J gene is TRBJ2-1, the V gene TRBV28, with D unclear. Germline V gene data show CDR1 as MDHEN and CDR2 as SYDVKM. V was shortened by 1 base and J by 0 bases, with 7 bases between the two germline ends. CDR3 size: 15 residues. The CDR3, as DNA: TGTGCCAGCAGTTTATTTAGGAGCTCCTACAATGAGCAGTTCTTC. It yields the protein CASSLFRSSYNEQFF.

The V and J genes are TRBV28 and TRBJ2-3; 9 bases are a match to TRBD2. This CDR3 region has 15 residues. J was trimmed by 4 bases and V by 6 bases; bases with no gene match: 8. Germline-derived CDR1 and CDR2 are MDHEN and SYDVKM. For the CDR3, the DNA is TGTGCCAGCAGCCCAGGCGGGAGGGTGGCAGATACGCAGTATTTT. Amino acid sequence: CASSPGGRVADTQYF.

The rearrangement uses TRBV10-2 and TRBJ2-3; D not certain. The V end was cut by 4 bases, the J end by 0 bases, with 11 bases between. Germline loops: CDR1 WSHSY, CDR2 SAAADI. This CDR3 spans 15 amino acids. The CDR3, as DNA: TGCGCCAGCAGTGTGATAACATTAAGCACAGATACGCAGTATTTT. Translation: CASSVITLSTDTQYF.